This T cell receptor beta chain was sequenced in a study of T cells in Graves' hyperthyroidism and ophthalmopathy. Overall study findings and caveats: A 13 V-J model separated ophthalmopathy from stable hyperthyroidism. Most expanded thyroid clonotypes above 0.001 recurred in blood.

Per the germline V gene, CDR1 is LGHDT and CDR2 is YNNKEL (reference sequence). V dropped 4 bases and J dropped 5 bases, with 9 bases sitting between them. The CDR3 consists of 13 residues. Thyroid ultrasound, orbital computed tomography, clinical symptoms, and serum thyroxine and TRAb underpinned diagnoses. In its sample, this clonotype was seen a few times. Its antigen is undetermined. Using RNA transcripts as the source, TCR beta CDR3 regions were amplified. Using the HTBI primer set, a first-round RT-PCR was run on the TCR CDR3. MiXCR was run by TCRdb on the multiplex PCR reads, yielding one entry per CDR3 protein. Seen here are 350,000 or so distinct CDR3 sequences, about 15% observed once, and the top ten hold about a third.

Sequenced input: blood. The receptor was derived from a woman aged 25-40 years with Graves' hyperthyroidism that later progressed to Graves' ophthalmopathy. The rearrangement uses TRBV3-1 and TRBJ1-5; D unresolved. The CDR3 region is CASSPDAHQPQHF. The CDR3 nucleotides read TGTGCCAGCAGCCCTGACGCCCATCAGCCCCAGCATTTT.